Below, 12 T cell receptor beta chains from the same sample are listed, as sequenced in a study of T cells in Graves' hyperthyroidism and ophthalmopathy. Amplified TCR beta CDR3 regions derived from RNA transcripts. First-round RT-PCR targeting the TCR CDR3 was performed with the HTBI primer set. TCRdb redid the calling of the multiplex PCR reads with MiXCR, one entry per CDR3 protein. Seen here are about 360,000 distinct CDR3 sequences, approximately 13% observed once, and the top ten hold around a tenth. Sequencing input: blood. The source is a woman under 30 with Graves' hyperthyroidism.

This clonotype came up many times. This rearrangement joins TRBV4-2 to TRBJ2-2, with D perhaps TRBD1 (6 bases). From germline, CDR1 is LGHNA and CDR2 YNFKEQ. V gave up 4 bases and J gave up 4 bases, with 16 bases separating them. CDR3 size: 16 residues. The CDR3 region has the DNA TGTGCCAGCAGCCCTATCGGGCAGGGGCGCACCGGGGAGCTGTTTTTT. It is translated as CASSPIGQGRTGELFF.

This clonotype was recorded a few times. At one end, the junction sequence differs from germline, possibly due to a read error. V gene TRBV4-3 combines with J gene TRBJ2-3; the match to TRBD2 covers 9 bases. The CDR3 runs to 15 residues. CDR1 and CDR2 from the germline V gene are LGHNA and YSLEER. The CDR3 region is CASSQVVAGVSTQYF. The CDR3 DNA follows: TGCGCCAGCAGTCAAGTTGTAGCGGGAGTGAGTACGCAGTATTTT.

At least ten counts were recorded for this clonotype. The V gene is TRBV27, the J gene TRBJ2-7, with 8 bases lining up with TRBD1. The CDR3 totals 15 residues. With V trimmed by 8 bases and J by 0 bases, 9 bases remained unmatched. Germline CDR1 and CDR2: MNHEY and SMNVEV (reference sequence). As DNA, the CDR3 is TGTGCCAGCTGTCTAGGAACAGGGGGCTCCTACGAGCAGTACTTC. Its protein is CASCLGTGGSYEQYF.

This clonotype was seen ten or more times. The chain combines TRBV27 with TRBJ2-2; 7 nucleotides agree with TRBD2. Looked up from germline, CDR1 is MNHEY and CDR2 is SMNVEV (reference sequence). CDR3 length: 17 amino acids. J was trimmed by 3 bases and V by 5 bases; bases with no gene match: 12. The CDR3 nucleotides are TGTGCCAGCAGTGTTAATAGCGGGTCACTATACACCGGGGAGCTGTTTTTT. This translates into CASSVNSGSLYTGELFF.

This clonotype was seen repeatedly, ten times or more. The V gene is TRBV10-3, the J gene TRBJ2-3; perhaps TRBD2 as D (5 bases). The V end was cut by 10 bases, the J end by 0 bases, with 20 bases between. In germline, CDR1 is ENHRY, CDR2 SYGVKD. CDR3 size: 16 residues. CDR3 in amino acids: CATRPRSGPSTDTQYF. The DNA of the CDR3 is TGTGCCACGCGCCCCAGAAGCGGTCCTAGCACAGATACGCAGTATTTT.

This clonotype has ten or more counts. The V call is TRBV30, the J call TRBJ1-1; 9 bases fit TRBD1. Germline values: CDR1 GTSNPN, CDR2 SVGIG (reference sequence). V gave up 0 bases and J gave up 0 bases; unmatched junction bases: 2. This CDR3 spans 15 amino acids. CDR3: CAWSVGTGLNTEAFF. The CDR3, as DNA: TGTGCCTGGAGTGTAGGGACAGGGCTGAACACTGAAGCTTTCTTT.

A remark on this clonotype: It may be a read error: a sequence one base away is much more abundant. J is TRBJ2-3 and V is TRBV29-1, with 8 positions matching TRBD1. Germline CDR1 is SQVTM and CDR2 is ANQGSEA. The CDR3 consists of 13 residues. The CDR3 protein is CTGTGQAWDTRYF. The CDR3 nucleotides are TGCACCGGGACGGGACAGGCCTGGGATACGCGGTATTTT.

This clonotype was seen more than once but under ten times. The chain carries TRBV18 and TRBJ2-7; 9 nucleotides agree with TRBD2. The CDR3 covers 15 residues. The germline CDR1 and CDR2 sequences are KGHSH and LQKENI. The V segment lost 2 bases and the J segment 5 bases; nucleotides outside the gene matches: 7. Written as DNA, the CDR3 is TGTGCCAGCTCACCAAGTAGCGGGAGAGGGGACGAGCAGTACTTC. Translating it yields CASSPSSGRGDEQYF.

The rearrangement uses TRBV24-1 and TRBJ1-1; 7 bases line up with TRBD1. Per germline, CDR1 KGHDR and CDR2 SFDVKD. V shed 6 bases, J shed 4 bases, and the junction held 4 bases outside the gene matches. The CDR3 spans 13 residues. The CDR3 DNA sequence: TGTGCCACCAGTAGACAGGGAGGCACTGAAGCTTTCTTT. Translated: CATSRQGGTEAFF.

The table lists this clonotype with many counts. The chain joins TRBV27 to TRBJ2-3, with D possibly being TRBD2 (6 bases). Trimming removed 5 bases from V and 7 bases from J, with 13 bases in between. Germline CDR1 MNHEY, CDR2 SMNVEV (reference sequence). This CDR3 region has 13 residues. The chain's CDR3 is CASSPPGGNTQYF. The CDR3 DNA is TGTGCCAGCAGTCCCCCCGGGGGAAATACGCAGTATTTT.

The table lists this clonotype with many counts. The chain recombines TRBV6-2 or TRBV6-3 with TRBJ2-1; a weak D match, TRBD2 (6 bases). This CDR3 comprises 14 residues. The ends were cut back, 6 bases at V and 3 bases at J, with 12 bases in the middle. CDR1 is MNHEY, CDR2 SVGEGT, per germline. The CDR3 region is CASRDPGLYNEQFF. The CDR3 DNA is TGTGCCAGCAGGGACCCGGGACTCTACAATGAGCAGTTCTTC.

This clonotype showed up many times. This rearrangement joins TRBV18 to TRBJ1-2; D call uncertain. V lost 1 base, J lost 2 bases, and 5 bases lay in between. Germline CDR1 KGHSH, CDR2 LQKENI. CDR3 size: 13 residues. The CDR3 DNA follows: TGTGCCAGCTCACCACAGGGAAACTATGGCTACACCTTC. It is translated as CASSPQGNYGYTF.